Listed here are 26 T cell receptor beta chains from one sample, sequenced in a study of blood T cells in healthy people across ages. With a J-beta primer mix and a sample-barcoded 5' primer, a second PCR ran roughly 6 to 12 cycles. TCRdb passed the 5' RACE reads through MiXCR, listing each CDR3 protein once. The table shows some 1 million distinct CDR3 sequences, with 40% to 50% occurring only once. The specimen sequenced was blood. These receptors originate from a woman aged 60-75 years in good health.

The chain carries TRBV9 and TRBJ1-2, with D uncertain. V gave up 0 bases and J gave up 10 bases, with 10 bases separating them. Germline V CDR1 and CDR2: SGDLS, YYNGEE. The CDR3 length is 12 residues. As DNA, the CDR3 is TGTGCCAGCAGCGTAGGAGAAGGCGACTACACCTTC. Translated: CASSVGEGDYTF.

The V and J genes are TRBV11-2 and TRBJ1-3; 7 nucleotides line up with TRBD1. Germline CDR1 and CDR2: SGHAT and FQNNGV. Unmatched junction bases numbered 8, after V lost 5 bases and J lost 4 bases. The CDR3 length is 15 residues. The CDR3 is CASSTSTGTGNTIYF. The CDR3 coding sequence is TGTGCCAGCAGCACCTCGACAGGGACCGGAAACACCATATATTTT.

The chain has TRBV28 and TRBJ2-7; D not resolved. V gave up 3 bases and J gave up 6 bases, with 15 bases separating them. CDR3 length: 14 residues. CDR1 and CDR2 from the germline V gene are MDHEN and SYDVKM. As DNA, the CDR3 is TGTGCCAGCAGTTTGAATGCGAGACCAAGCGAGCAGTACTTC. Translated: CASSLNARPSEQYF.

This sequence joins TRBV9 and TRBJ2-5; 9 bases match TRBD1. The CDR3 covers 15 residues. Germline assignment: CDR1 SGDLS and CDR2 YYNGEE. V was clipped by 3 bases and J by 5 bases; unmatched bases: 8. CDR3 nucleotides: TGTGCCAGCAGCGCAGGGACAGGGTTTCTGGAGACCCAGTACTTC. It translates to CASSAGTGFLETQYF.

The chain couples TRBV7-9 to TRBJ2-7; possible D gene TRBD2, 5 bases. This CDR3 comprises 15 residues. CDR1 is SEHNR and CDR2 is FQNEAQ in the germline V gene (reference sequence). V shed 5 bases and J shed 6 bases, with 20 bases lying between them. This CDR3 is CASSARRGIGREQYF. CDR3 sequence (DNA): TGTGCCAGCAGCGCAAGACGGGGTATCGGTCGCGAGCAGTACTTC. The entire variable domain, with the rest obtained from reference TRBV7-9 and TRBJ2-7, is as follows: DTGVSQNPRHKITKRGQNVTFRCDPISEHNRLYWYRQTLGQGPEFLTYFQNEAQLEKSRLLSDRFSAERPKGSFSTLEIQRTEQGDSAMYLCASSARRGIGREQYFGPGTRLTVT.

The chain uses TRBV29-1 and TRBJ2-3, with TRBD2 matching 10 bases. CDR1 is SQVTM, CDR2 ANQGSEA, per germline. There are 13 residues in the CDR3. Trimming took 7 bases from V and 4 from J; bases not matched to a gene: 5. The CDR3 region has the DNA TGCAGCGGCTCAGCGGGAGGGGCAGATACGCAGTATTTT. Its protein product is CSGSAGGADTQYF.

This clonotype was found a few times. The chain uses TRBV5-1 and TRBJ2-4; D is possibly TRBD1 or TRBD2 (5 bases each). The V gene's germline CDR1 is SGHRS and CDR2 YFSETQ. The CDR3 is 15 amino acids. The V end was cut by 3 bases, the J end by 13 bases, with 23 bases between. CDR3 residues: CASSSHQGPPVGQYF. The CDR3 region has the DNA TGCGCCAGCAGCTCGCATCAGGGACCCCCGGTGGGGCAGTACTTC. The whole variable domain, remainder taken from reference TRBV5-1 and TRBJ2-4, is KAGVTQTPRYLIKTRGQQVTLSCSPISGHRSVSWYQQTPGQGLQFLFEYFSETQRNKGNFPGRFSGRQFSNSRSEMNVSTLELGDSALYLCASSSHQGPPVGQYFGAGTRLSVL.

The V call is TRBV2, the J call TRBJ2-7; D is perhaps TRBD1 or TRBD2 (6 bases each). This CDR3 comprises 17 residues. Trimming stripped 8 bases from V and 4 bases from J, with 27 bases between. CDR1 is SNHLY, CDR2 FYNNEI, per germline. CDR3 region: CASRFPAGWGASYEQYF. The CDR3 DNA reads TGTGCCAGCCGTTTCCCCGCAGGTTGGGGGGCGTCGTACGAGCAGTACTTC. The entire variable domain, with the rest obtained from reference TRBV2 and TRBJ2-7, is as follows: EPEVTQTPSHQVTQMGQEVILRCVPISNHLYFYWYRQILGQKVEFLVSFYNNEISEKSEIFDDQFSVERPDGSNFTLKIRSTKLEDSAMYFCASRFPAGWGASYEQYFGPGTRLTVT.

The chain has TRBV5-1 and TRBJ2-1, with D perhaps being TRBD1 or TRBD2 (5 bases each). The CDR3 has 14 residues. Trimming pared 0 bases from V and 14 bases from J, leaving 18 bases between. Germline V gene sequence: CDR1 SGHRS, CDR2 YFSETQ. The CDR3 nucleotides are TGCGCCAGCAGCTTGGAAACCGGGACGCCCCTCGAGTTCTTC. Residues: CASSLETGTPLEFF.

The chain joins TRBV6-1 to TRBJ2-6; D is uncertain. Trimming removed 5 bases at V and 0 bases at J, with 14 bases between. CDR1 and CDR2 from the germline V gene are MNHNS and SASEGT. The CDR3 is 17 amino acids. CDR3 sequence reads: CASSPALSPSGANVLTF. The CDR3 bases are TGTGCCAGCAGTCCGGCCTTGAGCCCCTCTGGGGCCAACGTCCTGACTTTC.

The chain combines TRBV5-1 with TRBJ2-3; D gene uncertain. Germline V gene sequence: CDR1 SGHRS, CDR2 YFSETQ. CDR3 length equals 14 residues. V dropped 7 bases and J dropped 3 bases, with 15 bases sitting between them. In nucleotides, the CDR3 is TGCGCCAGCCAGATGGACGGACGGACAGATACGCAGTATTTT. It is translated as CASQMDGRTDTQYF.

This clonotype came up a few times. The chain carries TRBV20-1 and TRBJ2-7, with TRBD2 matching 7 bases. CDR1 is DFQATT and CDR2 is SNEGSKA in the germline V gene (reference sequence). This CDR3 region has 17 residues. The junction had 15 bases not matched to a gene; V was cut back by 4 bases and J by 0 bases. CDR3 in DNA: TGCAGTGCTACCCACTCCGTTAGCGGGTTTGTCTCCTACGAGCAGTACTTC. Protein product: CSATHSVSGFVSYEQYF.

The chain couples TRBV6-5 to TRBJ2-2; the D is unclear. V lost 1 base and J 5 bases, leaving 11 bases between the germline ends. The CDR3 has 15 amino acids. CDR1 and CDR2 from the germline V gene are MNHEY and SVGAGI. CDR3 DNA: TGTGCCAGCAGTTACTATCCCCGACGGACCGGGGAGCTGTTTTTT. Amino acids: CASSYYPRRTGELFF.

V is TRBV7-6 and J is TRBJ1-2, with D hard to call. The germline V gene encodes CDR1 SGHVS and CDR2 FNYEAQ. Trimming took off 2 bases at V and 2 bases at J, with 9 bases between the two ends. This CDR3 has 14 residues. The CDR3 protein is CASSLNVRNYGYTF. The CDR3 DNA reads TGTGCCAGCAGCTTAAACGTCAGAAACTATGGCTACACCTTC.

The chain is built from TRBV20-1 and TRBJ2-3; a possible D gene is TRBD2 (5 bases). Germline-derived CDR1 and CDR2 are DFQATT and SNEGSKA (reference sequence). This CDR3 is built from 14 residues. Trimming took 5 bases from V and 2 from J, leaving 14 bases between them. The CDR3 here is CSAEGTPDTDTQYF. The CDR3 DNA sequence: TGCAGTGCTGAGGGTACTCCCGACACAGATACGCAGTATTTT.

In this sample, this clonotype turned up a few times. V is TRBV7-9 and J is TRBJ1-1; D gene ambiguous. Germline CDR1 and CDR2: SEHNR and FQNEAQ (reference sequence). The CDR3 has 13 amino acids. V was clipped by 6 bases and J by 2 bases, with 10 bases between them. The CDR3 DNA is TGTGCCAGCAGTCAGAGTACCAACACTGAAGCTTTCTTT. Its translation is CASSQSTNTEAFF.

The gene calls are TRBV15 and TRBJ2-5; D is undetermined. V was trimmed by 5 bases and J by 2 bases, leaving 6 bases between them. Germline lookup yields CDR1 LNHNV and CDR2 YYDKDF (reference sequence). The CDR3 is made up of 12 amino acids. The CDR3 protein is CATSPVQETQYF. The CDR3 region has the DNA TGTGCCACCAGCCCGGTACAAGAGACCCAGTACTTC.

The chain has TRBV6-5 and TRBJ1-2; no clear D gene. The CDR3 extends over 20 amino acids. CDR1 and CDR2 from the germline V gene are MNHEY and SVGAGI. Trimming took 2 bases from V and 0 from J, leaving 25 bases between them. CDR3 sequence (DNA): TGTGCCAGCAGTTACCGGGGAGCTTTCAGGTCTCGGGCAACTAACTATGGCTACACCTTC. It encodes CASSYRGAFRSRATNYGYTF.

V is TRBV5-5 and J is TRBJ2-7; 9 bases agree with TRBD1. The CDR3 consists of 16 residues. The junction had 8 bases not matched to a gene; V was cut back by 0 bases and J by 4 bases. Germline V gene data show CDR1 as SGHKS and CDR2 as YYEKEE (reference sequence). CDR3 sequence: CASSLALGQGGYEQYF. The DNA for the CDR3 is TGTGCCAGCAGCTTGGCCCTGGGACAGGGAGGGTACGAGCAGTACTTC.

In this sample, this clonotype turned up many times. The CDR3 loop reads CASSLNGGYEQFF. CDR3 bases: TGTGCCAGCAGTTTAAATGGAGGCTATGAGCAGTTCTTC. V and J are TRBV28 and TRBJ2-1; a weak D match, TRBD2 (5 bases). The CDR3 consists of 13 residues. Germline V gene lookup returns CDR1 MDHEN and CDR2 SYDVKM. V was clipped by 2 bases and J by 8 bases, with 10 bases between them.

The gene calls are TRBV3-1 and TRBJ1-2, with D uncertain. The germline V gene has CDR1 LGHDT and CDR2 YNNKEL (reference sequence). There are 14 residues in the CDR3. Trimming shortened V by 5 bases and J by 8 bases, and 18 bases separated the two germline ends. CDR3 sequence reads: CASSIGREARGYTF. CDR3 DNA sequence: TGTGCCAGCAGCATAGGACGCGAGGCCCGCGGCTACACCTTC.

The chain links TRBV5-1 to TRBJ2-1; 7 bases match TRBD1. Germline V gene data show CDR1 as SGHRS and CDR2 as YFSETQ. CDR3 length: 17 residues. V lost 2 bases, J lost 6 bases, and 14 bases stayed unmatched. For the CDR3, the DNA is TGCGCCAGCAGCTTAATTCCCGGGACAGTACAATTCAATGAGCAGTTCTTC. This codes for CASSLIPGTVQFNEQFF.

This clonotype occurred a few times. The chain uses TRBV27 and TRBJ2-1, with 8 bases identical to TRBD1. The J call may not be correct, given that the DNA end is closer to TRBJ2-7. Germline V lookup: CDR1 MNHEY, CDR2 SMNVEV (reference sequence). This CDR3 has 14 residues. DNA for the CDR3: TGTGCCAGCAGTCCTTGGACAGGGTACAATGAGCAGTACTTC. Its translation is CASSPWTGYNEQYF.

The CDR3, as DNA: TGTGCCAGCAGCTCCGCTGCCGAGCAGTACTTC. It translates to CASSSAAEQYF. The chain links TRBV7-9 to TRBJ2-5; D remains unclear. The J call may not be correct, given that the DNA end is closer to TRBJ2-7. CDR3 length equals 11 residues. Germline V CDR1 and CDR2: SEHNR, FQNEAQ (reference sequence).

A note on this clonotype: At one of its ends the junction is not consistent with the germline gene, which may arise from a read error. The DNA for the CDR3 is TGTGCCACCAGTGAGAGGGCGGACTACGAGCAGTACTTC. It codes for CATSERADYEQYF. The chain couples TRBV10-3 to TRBJ2-7; a weak D match, TRBD2 (5 bases). The germline V gene has CDR1 ENHRY and CDR2 SYGVKD. CDR3 length: 13 residues.

The CDR3 loop reads CATSDFTRGSTDTQYF. For the CDR3, the DNA is TGTGCCACCAGTGATTTTACTAGAGGGAGCACAGATACGCAGTATTTT. The chain employs TRBV24-1 and TRBJ2-3, with D possibly being TRBD2 (5 bases). The CDR3 spans 16 residues. V lost 1 base, J lost 0 bases, and 10 bases lay in between. Germline V gene data show CDR1 as KGHDR and CDR2 as SFDVKD.